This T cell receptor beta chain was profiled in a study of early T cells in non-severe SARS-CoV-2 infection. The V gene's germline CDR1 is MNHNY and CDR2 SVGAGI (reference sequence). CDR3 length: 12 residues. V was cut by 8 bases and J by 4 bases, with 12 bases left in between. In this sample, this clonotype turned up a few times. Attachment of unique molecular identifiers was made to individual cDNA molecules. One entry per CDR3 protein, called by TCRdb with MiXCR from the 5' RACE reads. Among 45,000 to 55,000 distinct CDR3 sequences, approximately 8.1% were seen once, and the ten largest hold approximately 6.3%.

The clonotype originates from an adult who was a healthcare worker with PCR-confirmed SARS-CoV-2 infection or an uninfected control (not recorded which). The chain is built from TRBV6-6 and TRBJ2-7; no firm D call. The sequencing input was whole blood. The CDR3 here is CASVSPYYEQYF. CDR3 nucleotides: TGTGCCAGCGTCTCCCCCTATTACGAGCAGTACTTC.